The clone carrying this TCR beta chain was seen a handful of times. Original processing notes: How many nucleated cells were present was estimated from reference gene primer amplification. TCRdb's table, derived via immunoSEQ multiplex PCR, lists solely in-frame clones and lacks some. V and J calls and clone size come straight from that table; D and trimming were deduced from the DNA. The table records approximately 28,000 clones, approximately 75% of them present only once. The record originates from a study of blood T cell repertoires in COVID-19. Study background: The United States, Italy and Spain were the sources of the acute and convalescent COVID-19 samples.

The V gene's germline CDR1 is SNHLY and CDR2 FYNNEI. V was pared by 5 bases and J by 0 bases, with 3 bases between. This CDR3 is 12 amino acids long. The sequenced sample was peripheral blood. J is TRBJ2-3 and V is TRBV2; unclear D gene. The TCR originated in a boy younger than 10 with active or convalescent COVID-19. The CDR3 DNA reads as TGTGCCAGCAGTCAGAGCACAGATACGCAGTATTTT. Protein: CASSQSTDTQYF.